The 17 T cell receptor beta chains below all came from one sample that was sequenced in a study of blood T cell repertoires in COVID-19. The protocol was immunoSEQ multiplex PCR, while the TCRdb copy is restricted to in-frame clones and leaves out a portion. The sample has under 130,000 clones; approximately 84% are singletons. Source material: peripheral blood. The receptor source for this set is a human donor in a cohort sampled during active or convalescent COVID-19.

This clone has just one count. The chain employs TRBV11-2 and TRBJ2-7, with no clear D. V lost 2 bases to trimming and J lost 0 bases, with 11 bases between them. Germline V gene data show CDR1 as SGHAT and CDR2 as FQNNGV. This CDR3 is built from 15 residues. Here the CDR3 reads CASSLFSASSYEQYF. The CDR3 DNA reads as TGTGCCAGCAGCTTATTCTCCGCTAGCTCCTACGAGCAGTACTTC.

For the CDR3, the DNA is TGTGCCAGCTCACCACTGCCACCGGGACAGCGTCCACCAAGGGCCCAGTACTTC. It specifies CASSPLPPGQRPPRAQYF. The chain carries TRBV18 and TRBJ2-5, with 7 bases matching TRBD1. Losses at the gene ends were 1 base for V and 9 bases for J; bases not matched to a gene: 20. The CDR3 totals 18 residues. The germline gives CDR1 KGHSH, CDR2 LQKENI. Filled out from reference TRBV18 and TRBJ2-5, the complete variable domain reads NAGVMQNPRHLVRRRGQEARLRCSPMKGHSHVYWYRQLPEEGLKFMVYLQKENIIDESGMPKERFSAEFPKEGPSILRIQQVVRGDSAAYFCASSPLPPGQRPPRAQYFGPGTRLLVL.

The chain links TRBV27 to TRBJ1-1; possibly TRBD1 for D (5 bases). CDR3 length equals 16 residues. V lost 6 bases to trimming and J lost 1 base, with 18 bases between them. Germline lookup yields CDR1 MNHEY and CDR2 SMNVEV (reference sequence). Here the CDR3 reads CASRSRPGERNTEAFF. The DNA of the CDR3 is TGTGCCAGCAGGAGTCGGCCGGGGGAAAGGAACACTGAAGCTTTCTTT.

The chain carries TRBV24-1 and TRBJ2-7; TRBD1 matches 7 bases. The length of the CDR3 is 15 residues. The V segment lost 7 bases and the J segment 1 base; nucleotides outside the gene matches: 9. Germline V CDR1 and CDR2: KGHDR, SFDVKD. The chain's CDR3 is CATSGAQGLSYEQYF. CDR3 DNA sequence: TGTGCCACCAGCGGTGCACAGGGGCTGTCCTACGAGCAGTACTTC.

This chain connects TRBV7-3 to TRBJ1-4; 8 nucleotides agree with TRBD1. The trim removed 2 bases at V and 3 bases at J, leaving 5 bases unmatched. Germline values: CDR1 SGHTA, CDR2 FQGTGA. This CDR3 spans 16 amino acids. The DNA of the CDR3 is TGTGCCAGCAGCTTAGCAGGGGGCGCGCCTAATGAAAAACTGTTTTTT. It codes for CASSLAGGAPNEKLFF.

This chain joins TRBV2 and TRBJ1-5; TRBD1 matches at 7 bases. From germline, CDR1 is SNHLY and CDR2 FYNNEI. J lost 4 bases, V lost 8 bases, and 5 bases had no gene match. The CDR3 is made up of 13 amino acids. In DNA, the CDR3 is TGTGCCAGCTGCGGGACAGCTAATCAGCCCCAGCATTTT. It encodes CASCGTANQPQHF.

The CDR3 bases are TGTGCTAGTGGTCGCCACTTCCGGGACAGCGTCACCTACGAGCAGTACTTC. Protein: CASGRHFRDSVTYEQYF. The rearrangement joins TRBV12-5 to TRBJ2-7; 7 bases match TRBD1. The V gene end was trimmed by 5 bases and the J gene end by 2 bases; junction bases not matched to a gene: 15. CDR1 LGHNT and CDR2 FRNRAP come from the germline V gene. The CDR3 sequence is 17 residues long.

The genes are TRBV3-1 (or the pseudogene TRBV3-2) and TRBJ1-4, with D tentatively TRBD1 (6 bases). Looked up from germline, CDR1 is LGHDT and CDR2 is YNNKEL (reference sequence). The V gene lost 2 bases and the J gene lost 8 bases, with 15 bases spanning the gap. This CDR3 spans 15 amino acids. CDR3 protein: CASSQSTGYIEKLFF. The CDR3 nucleotides read TGTGCCAGCAGCCAATCTACAGGGTATATCGAAAAACTGTTTTTT.

The gene calls are TRBV15 and TRBJ1-5, with D perhaps TRBD1 (6 bases). The CDR3 is made up of 13 amino acids. Germline V CDR1 and CDR2: LNHNV, YYDKDF (reference sequence). The V end lost 3 bases, the J end lost 7 bases, and 10 bases lay between the germline ends. CDR3 residues: CATSRARGQPQHF. As DNA, the CDR3 is TGTGCCACCAGCAGGGCAAGGGGGCAGCCCCAGCATTTT.

V gene TRBV7-6 combines with J gene TRBJ1-6; TRBD1 is a possible D gene (6 bases). The ends were cut back, 5 bases at V and 10 bases at J, with 18 bases in the middle. Per the germline V gene, CDR1 is SGHVS and CDR2 is FNYEAQ. The length of the CDR3 is 15 residues. The CDR3 DNA is TGTGCCAGCAGCCTGGGGGCAGGGGCGGTCTCACCCCTCCACTTT. Its translation: CASSLGAGAVSPLHF.

This chain links TRBV6-2 or TRBV6-3 with TRBJ2-3, with 8 positions matching TRBD2. The V gene's germline CDR1 is MNHEY and CDR2 SVGEGT. The J segment lost 6 bases and the V segment lost 6 bases, leaving 8 bases of the junction unmatched. The CDR3 spans 14 residues. The CDR3 is CASSPGVAGDTQYF. CDR3 nucleotide sequence: TGTGCCAGCAGCCCGGGGGTAGCGGGGGATACGCAGTATTTT.

The gene calls are TRBV9 and TRBJ2-3; the match to TRBD1 covers 10 bases. Unmatched junction bases numbered 5, after V lost 1 base and J lost 3 bases. Germline V lookup: CDR1 SGDLS, CDR2 YYNGEE. The CDR3 consists of 16 residues. The CDR3 region is CASSVSDRGGTDTQYF. The CDR3 DNA reads TGTGCCAGCAGCGTATCGGACAGGGGGGGGACAGATACGCAGTATTTT.

This clone showed up just once. The chain links TRBV19 to TRBJ1-2; 10 positions agree with TRBD1. Unmatched junction bases numbered 9, after V lost 6 bases and J lost 8 bases. Germline V gene lookup returns CDR1 LNHDA and CDR2 SQIVND (reference sequence). The CDR3 extends over 14 amino acids. The CDR3 nucleotides read TGTGCCAGTAGGAGACAGGGGGCCGGGTCCGGCTACACCTTC. Protein: CASRRQGAGSGYTF.

The chain has TRBV27 and TRBJ2-3, with D tentatively TRBD2 (6 bases). Germline V gene lookup returns CDR1 MNHEY and CDR2 SMNVEV (reference sequence). V lost 4 bases and J 9 bases, leaving 17 bases between the germline ends. The CDR3 is 14 amino acids. The CDR3 loop reads CASSWDGRRGTQYF. The DNA for the CDR3 is TGTGCCAGCAGTTGGGACGGACGCCGGGGGACGCAGTATTTT.

The rearrangement uses TRBV3-1 (or the pseudogene TRBV3-2) and TRBJ2-5, with D possibly matching TRBD2 (6 bases). V lost 5 bases to trimming and J lost 5 bases, with 24 bases between them. CDR1 is LGHDT and CDR2 is YNNKEL in the germline V gene (reference sequence). CDR3 size: 17 residues. The CDR3 sequence is CASSVRLLPSATETQYF. CDR3 bases: TGTGCCAGCAGCGTGAGACTCTTACCTAGCGCCACGGAGACCCAGTACTTC.

The chain employs TRBV6-5 and TRBJ1-4; 7 bases fit TRBD1. With V trimmed by 5 bases and J by 7 bases, 10 bases remained unmatched. Germline CDR1 is MNHEY and CDR2 is SVGAGI. There are 15 residues in the CDR3. The CDR3 reads CASSTGTVGGEKLFF. CDR3 bases: TGTGCCAGCAGTACCGGGACAGTGGGAGGTGAAAAACTGTTTTTT.

This clone was found once. This chain connects TRBV18 to TRBJ1-2; D gene uncertain. The ends were cut back, 3 bases at V and 4 bases at J, with 15 bases in the middle. CDR3 length equals 15 residues. Germline-derived CDR1 and CDR2 are KGHSH and LQKENI. Here the CDR3 DNA reads TGTGCCAGCTCACCGGGAGCAGGAATCTCCTATGGCTACACCTTC. This codes for CASSPGAGISYGYTF.